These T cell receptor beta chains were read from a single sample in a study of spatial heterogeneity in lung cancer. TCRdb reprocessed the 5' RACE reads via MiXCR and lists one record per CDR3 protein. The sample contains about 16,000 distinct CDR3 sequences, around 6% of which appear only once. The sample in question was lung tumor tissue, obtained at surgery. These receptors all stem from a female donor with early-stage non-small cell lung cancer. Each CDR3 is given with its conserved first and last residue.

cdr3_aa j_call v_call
CSASVVGRRNEQFF TRBJ2-1 TRBV20-1
CASSAQANTEAFF TRBJ1-1 TRBV10-2
CASSLTPTGGKTQYF TRBJ2-5 TRBV11-2
CASSQNRANEQFF TRBJ2-1 TRBV3-1
CASSSPAGDSSYEQYF TRBJ2-7 TRBV28
CSVEPGREAFF TRBJ1-1 TRBV29-1
CASSLGGNAYNEQFF TRBJ2-1 TRBV7-8
CASSPTRGLAGSYEQYF TRBJ2-7 TRBV6-6
CSASSLGGRTGELFF TRBJ2-2 TRBV20-1
CASSPTRGPQETQYF TRBJ2-5 TRBV7-3
CASSVGRGQDTQYF TRBJ2-3 TRBV9
CSARGPSGREEQYF TRBJ2-7 TRBV20-1
CASSPGPNNEQFF TRBJ2-1 TRBV6-2/TRBV6-3
CASSVEAGVDEQYF TRBJ2-7 TRBV9
CASSYTGDNEQFF TRBJ2-1 TRBV6-5
CSAVPGFTEAFF TRBJ1-1 TRBV20-1
CASSPLRDRGFYEQYF TRBJ2-7 TRBV11-2
CASSVSTSGSYNEQFF TRBJ2-1 TRBV9
CASSQTPYEQFF TRBJ2-1 TRBV12-3/TRBV12-4
CASSAGTGLKLFF TRBJ1-4 TRBV6-2/TRBV6-3
CASSEARLAGGADTQYF TRBJ2-3 TRBV2
CSAPEEVSYEQYF TRBJ2-7 TRBV20-1